This T cell receptor beta chain was captured in a study of tissue T cells after allogeneic stem cell transplantation. CDR3 size: 13 residues. The germline V gene encodes CDR1 SNHLY and CDR2 FYNGKV (reference sequence). With V trimmed by 3 bases and J by 4 bases, 1 base remained unmatched. The method was immunoSEQ multiplex PCR; TCRdb's version includes in-frame clones alone and lacks a portion of them. The table lists 2,800 or so clones, 45% to 60% of them singletons. Specified time point: mouse harvest day 14 after allogeneic transplant. Mouse grafts combined 10^7 T-cell-depleted bone marrow cells with 10^6 splenic CD5+ T cells. Details on this clone: The gene names here belong to mouse. The read halts 1 residue ahead of the CDR3 end, with the missing end drawn from the germline J gene.

The chain carries TRBV3 and TRBJ2-4; 7 bases map to TRBD1. The receptor was derived from a female BALB/c mouse given C57BL/6 T cells with graft-versus-host disease after an allogeneic hematopoietic cell transplant. Material: lymph node tissue. The CDR3 is CASSFDRENTLYF. The CDR3 bases that were read are TGTGCCAGCAGCTTCGACAGGGAAAACACCTTGTAC.